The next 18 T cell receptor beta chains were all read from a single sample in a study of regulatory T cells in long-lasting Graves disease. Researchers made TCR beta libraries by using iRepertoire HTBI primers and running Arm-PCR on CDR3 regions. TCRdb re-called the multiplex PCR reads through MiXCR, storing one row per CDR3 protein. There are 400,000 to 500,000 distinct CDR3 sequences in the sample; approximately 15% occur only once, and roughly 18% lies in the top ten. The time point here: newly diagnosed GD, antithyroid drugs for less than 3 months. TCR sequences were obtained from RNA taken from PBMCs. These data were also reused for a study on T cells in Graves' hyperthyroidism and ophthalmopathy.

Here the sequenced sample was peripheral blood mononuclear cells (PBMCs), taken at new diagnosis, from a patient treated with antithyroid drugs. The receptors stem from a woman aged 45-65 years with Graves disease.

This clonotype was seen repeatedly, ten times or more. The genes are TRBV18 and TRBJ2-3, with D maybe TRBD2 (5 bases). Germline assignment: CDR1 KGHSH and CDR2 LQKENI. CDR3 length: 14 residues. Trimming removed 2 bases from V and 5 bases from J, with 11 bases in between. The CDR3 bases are TGTGCCAGCTCACCAAATACGGCGGGAGATACGCAGTATTTT. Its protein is CASSPNTAGDTQYF.

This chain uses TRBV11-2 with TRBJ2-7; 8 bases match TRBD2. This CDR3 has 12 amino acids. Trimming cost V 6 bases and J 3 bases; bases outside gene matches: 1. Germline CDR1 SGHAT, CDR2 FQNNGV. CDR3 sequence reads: CASRSGGYEQYF. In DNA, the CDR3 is TGTGCCAGCAGGAGCGGGGGCTACGAGCAGTACTTC.

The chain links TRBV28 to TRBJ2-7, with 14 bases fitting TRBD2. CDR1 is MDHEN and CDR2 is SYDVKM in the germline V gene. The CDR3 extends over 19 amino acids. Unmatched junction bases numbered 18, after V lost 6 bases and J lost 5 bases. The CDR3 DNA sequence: TGTGCCAGCAGACCGGGACTAGCGGGAGTTCAGGCGGTTTTGGACGAGCAGTACTTC. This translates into CASRPGLAGVQAVLDEQYF.

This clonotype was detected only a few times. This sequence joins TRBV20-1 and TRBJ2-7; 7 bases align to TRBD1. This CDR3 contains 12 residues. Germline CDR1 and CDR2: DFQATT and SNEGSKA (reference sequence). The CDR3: CATGDPEYEQYF. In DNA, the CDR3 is TGCGCTACAGGGGATCCCGAGTACGAGCAGTACTTC.

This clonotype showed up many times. The CDR3 region has the DNA TGTGCCAGCAGTCACGGGACTAGCGGTACAGATACGCAGTATTTT. Translation: CASSHGTSGTDTQYF. The rearrangement links TRBV6-2 or TRBV6-3 to TRBJ2-3; 11 positions match TRBD2. Germline values: CDR1 MNHEY, CDR2 SVGEGT. Trimming cost V 5 bases and J 3 bases; bases outside gene matches: 4. CDR3 length: 15 amino acids.

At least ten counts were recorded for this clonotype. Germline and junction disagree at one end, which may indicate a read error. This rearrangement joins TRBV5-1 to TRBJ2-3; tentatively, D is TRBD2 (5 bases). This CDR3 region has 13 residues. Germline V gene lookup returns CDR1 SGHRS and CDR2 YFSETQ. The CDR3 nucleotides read TGTGCCAGCAGCTTGGGGAGAACAGATACGCAGTATTTT. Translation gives CASSLGRTDTQYF.

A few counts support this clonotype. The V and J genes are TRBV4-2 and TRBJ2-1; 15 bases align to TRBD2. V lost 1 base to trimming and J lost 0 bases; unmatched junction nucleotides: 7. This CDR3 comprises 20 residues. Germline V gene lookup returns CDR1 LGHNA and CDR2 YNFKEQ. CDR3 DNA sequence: TGTGCCAGCAGCCAAGGTAATGGACTAGCGGGAGGGCCCTCCTACAATGAGCAGTTCTTC. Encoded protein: CASSQGNGLAGGPSYNEQFF.

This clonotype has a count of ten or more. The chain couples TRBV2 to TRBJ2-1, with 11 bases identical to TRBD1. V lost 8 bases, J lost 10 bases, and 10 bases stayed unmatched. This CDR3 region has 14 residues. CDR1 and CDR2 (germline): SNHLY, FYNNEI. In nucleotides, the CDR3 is TGTGCCAGCCGGGGACAGGGGGTGAGCGGAGAGCAGTTCTTC. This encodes CASRGQGVSGEQFF.

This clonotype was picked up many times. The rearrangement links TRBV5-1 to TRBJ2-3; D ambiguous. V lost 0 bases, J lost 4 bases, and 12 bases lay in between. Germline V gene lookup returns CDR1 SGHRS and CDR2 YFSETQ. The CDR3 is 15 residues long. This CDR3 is CASSLGDRTADTQYF. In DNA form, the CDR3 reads TGCGCCAGCAGCTTGGGAGATAGGACCGCAGATACGCAGTATTTT.

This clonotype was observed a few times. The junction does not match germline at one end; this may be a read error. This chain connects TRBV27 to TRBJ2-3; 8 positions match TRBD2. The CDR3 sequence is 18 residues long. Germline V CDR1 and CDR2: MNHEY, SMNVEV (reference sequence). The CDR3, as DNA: TGTGCCAGCAGTTTATCCAGCGGGAGCGCCACTAGCACAGATATGCAGTATTTT. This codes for CASSLSSGSATSTDMQYF.

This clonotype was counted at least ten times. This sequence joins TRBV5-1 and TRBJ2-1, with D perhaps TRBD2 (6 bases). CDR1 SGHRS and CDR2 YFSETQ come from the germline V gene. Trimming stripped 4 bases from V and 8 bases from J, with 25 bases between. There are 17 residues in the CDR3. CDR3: CASSGGSGTPPTDEQFF. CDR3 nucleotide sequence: TGCGCCAGCAGCGGTGGATCCGGGACTCCGCCTACCGATGAGCAGTTCTTC.

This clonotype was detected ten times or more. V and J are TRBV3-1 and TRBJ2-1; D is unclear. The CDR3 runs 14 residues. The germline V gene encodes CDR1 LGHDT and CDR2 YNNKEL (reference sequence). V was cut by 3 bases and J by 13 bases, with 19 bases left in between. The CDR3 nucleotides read TGTGCCAGCAGCCATGAGGAAGGCGGAAACCTTCAGTTCTTC. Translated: CASSHEEGGNLQFF.

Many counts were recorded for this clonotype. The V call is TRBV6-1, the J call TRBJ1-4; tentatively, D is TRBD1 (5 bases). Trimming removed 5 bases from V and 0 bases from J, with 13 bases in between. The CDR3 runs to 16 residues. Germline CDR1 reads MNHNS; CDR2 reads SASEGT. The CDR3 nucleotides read TGTGCCAGCAGTCGGGACGGCAACCCAACTAATGAAAAACTGTTTTTT. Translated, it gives CASSRDGNPTNEKLFF.

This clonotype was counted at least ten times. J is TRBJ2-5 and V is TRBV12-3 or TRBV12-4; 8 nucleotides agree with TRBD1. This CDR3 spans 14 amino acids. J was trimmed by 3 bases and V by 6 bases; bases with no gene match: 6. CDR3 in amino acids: CASSLTGEEETQYF. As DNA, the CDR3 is TGTGCCAGCAGCCTGACAGGGGAGGAAGAGACCCAGTACTTC.

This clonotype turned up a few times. The CDR3 protein is CASSPTRGRYGEQFF. The CDR3 DNA reads TGTGCCAGCTCACCGACTCGCGGGCGATATGGTGAGCAGTTCTTC. The chain links TRBV18 to TRBJ2-1, with D perhaps matching TRBD2 (5 bases). CDR3 length: 15 residues. Germline CDR1 and CDR2: KGHSH and LQKENI. V was clipped by 3 bases and J by 9 bases, with 18 bases between them.

The CDR3 region is CASSYSRRGSEQFF. The CDR3 DNA is TGTGCCAGCAGTTACTCGAGGAGGGGAAGTGAGCAGTTCTTC. This chain uses TRBV6-2 or TRBV6-3 with TRBJ2-1; possible D gene TRBD2, 6 bases. Trimming pared 0 bases from V and 9 bases from J, leaving 12 bases between. CDR3 length equals 14 residues. The V gene's germline CDR1 is MNHEY and CDR2 SVGEGT.

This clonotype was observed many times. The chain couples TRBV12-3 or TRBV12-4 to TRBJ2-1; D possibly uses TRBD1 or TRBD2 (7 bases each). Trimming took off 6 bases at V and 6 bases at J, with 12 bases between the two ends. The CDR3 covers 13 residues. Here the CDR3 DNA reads TGTGCCAGCAGAGACAGGGAGGGCAATGAGCAGTTCTTC. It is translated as CASRDREGNEQFF.

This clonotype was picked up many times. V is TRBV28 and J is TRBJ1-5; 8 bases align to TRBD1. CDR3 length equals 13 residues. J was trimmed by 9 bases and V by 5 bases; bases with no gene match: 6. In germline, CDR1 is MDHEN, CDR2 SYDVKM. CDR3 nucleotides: TGTGCCAGCAGTCACAGGGGGTATCGGCCCCAGCATTTT. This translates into CASSHRGYRPQHF.